This T cell receptor (beta chain) was captured in a study of identical twins. CDR1 and CDR2 (germline): MNHEY, SMNVEV (reference sequence). The CDR3 extends over 17 amino acids. After removal of 2 bases from V and 0 bases from J, the junction contained 8 bases not matched to a gene. TCRdb re-called the 5' RACE reads through MiXCR, storing one row per CDR3 protein. The sample yields about 900,000 distinct CDR3 sequences, around an eighth seen once. With respect to this clonotype: Its specificity is unknown.

Study observations and caveats: Abundant beta clonotypes from cord blood bore fewer insertions; memory repertoires lacked this pattern.

The same data also contributed to another study, on yellow fever vaccine responses in identical twins.

This sequence originates from a woman aged 18-35 years in good health. The J gene is TRBJ2-5, the V gene TRBV27; 8 bases are a match to TRBD2. Sequenced sample: PBMCs. The CDR3 reads CASSLGGGSLYQETQYF. Here the CDR3 DNA reads TGTGCCAGCAGTTTAGGCGGGGGGTCCCTGTACCAAGAGACCCAGTACTTC.